Each of the 12 T cell receptor beta chains below was sequenced from the same sample in a study of cytotoxic CD8 clonotypes in ibrutinib-treated CLL. Data came from immunoSEQ multiplex PCR; TCRdb stores just in-frame clones and leaves some out. The profile shows about 310,000 clones, around four fifths of them singletons. The sample consisted of PBMCs, taken before ibrutinib treatment. These receptors were taken from a human donor with chronic lymphocytic leukemia.

This chain connects TRBV7-2 to TRBJ2-1, with 8 bases matching TRBD2. Germline-derived CDR1 and CDR2 are SGHTA and FQGNSA. The junction had 7 bases not matched to a gene; V was cut back by 3 bases and J by 9 bases. The CDR3 totals 14 residues. This chain's CDR3 is CASSFSGSVSEQFF. In nucleotides, the CDR3 is TGTGCCAGCAGCTTCAGCGGGAGTGTTTCTGAGCAGTTCTTC.

There are a few counts of this clone. This chain uses TRBV2 with TRBJ1-2; no definite D call. CDR3 size: 12 residues. Per the germline V gene, CDR1 is SNHLY and CDR2 is FYNNEI. The germline V and J ends were trimmed by 6 bases and 4 bases, with 9 bases remaining between them. The CDR3 region is CASRQDGYGYTF. The CDR3 nucleotides read TGTGCCAGCAGACAAGACGGCTATGGCTACACCTTC.

This clone is a singleton in its sample. The chain joins TRBV27 to TRBJ2-2; a possible D gene is TRBD2 (5 bases). Germline CDR1 and CDR2: MNHEY and SMNVEV (reference sequence). This CDR3 has 13 residues. V lost 8 bases to trimming and J lost 3 bases, with 10 bases between them. The CDR3 region has the DNA TGTGCCAGCGCGGGTTATTACACCGGGGAGCTGTTTTTT. Translation gives CASAGYYTGELFF.

The rearrangement joins TRBV10-3 to TRBJ2-3, with TRBD2 matching 7 bases. This CDR3 has 16 residues. Germline loops: CDR1 ENHRY, CDR2 SYGVKD. V shed 6 bases, J shed 3 bases, and the junction held 12 bases outside the gene matches. CDR3 in amino acids: CAIRKSSGAWTDTQYF. The DNA for the CDR3 is TGTGCCATCAGGAAGTCTAGCGGAGCGTGGACAGATACGCAGTATTTT.

The chain recombines TRBV9 with TRBJ2-5; TRBD1 matches at 9 bases. Germline CDR1 is SGDLS and CDR2 is YYNGEE. The CDR3 totals 15 residues. V dropped 4 bases and J dropped 4; count of bases not matched to a gene: 8. CDR3 nucleotide sequence: TGTGCCAGCAGCCCTACAGGGGGCAGAGGAGAGACCCAGTACTTC. Encoded protein: CASSPTGGRGETQYF.

The chain uses TRBV6-5 and TRBJ2-7, with 7 positions matching TRBD2. There are 16 residues in the CDR3. Germline CDR1 reads MNHEY; CDR2 reads SVGAGI. V shed 0 bases, J shed 4 bases, and the junction held 9 bases outside the gene matches. Written as DNA, the CDR3 is TGTGCCAGCAGTTACTCGCCAGCGGGAAGTTCGTACGAGCAGTACTTC. Amino acid sequence: CASSYSPAGSSYEQYF.

This chain connects TRBV7-8 to TRBJ2-5; either TRBD1 or TRBD2 may supply D (5 bases each). Trimming cost V 1 base and J 5 bases, with 14 bases left between them. Germline V CDR1 and CDR2: SGHVS, FQNEAQ. The CDR3 runs 15 residues. In nucleotides, the CDR3 is TGTGCCAGCAGCTTAGGAGGGGCAGGGCGGGAGACCCAGTACTTC. Amino acid sequence: CASSLGGAGRETQYF.

This chain links TRBV30 with TRBJ2-5, with a tentative D call TRBD1 (6 bases). Germline V lookup: CDR1 GTSNPN, CDR2 SVGIG (reference sequence). Between the trimmed V and J ends, which lost 3 bases and 0 bases, there was a span of 11 bases. CDR3 length equals 14 residues. The DNA of the CDR3 is TGTGCCTGGAGCTTCGACAGGAACCAAGAGACCCAGTACTTC. Amino acid sequence: CAWSFDRNQETQYF.

The CDR3 here is CASSTGGGNTQYF. The CDR3 DNA reads TGTGCCAGCAGCACAGGGGGGGGGAATACGCAGTATTTT. V and J are TRBV7-2 and TRBJ2-3; possible D gene TRBD1, 8 bases. Germline V lookup: CDR1 SGHTA, CDR2 FQGNSA. V lost 5 bases and J lost 7, with 13 bases in between. The CDR3 has 13 amino acids. The full variable domain, rest sourced from reference TRBV7-2 and TRBJ2-3, is GAGVSQSPSNKVTEKGKDVELRCDPISGHTALYWYRQSLGQGLEFLIYFQGNSAPDKSGLPSDRFSAERTGGSVSTLTIQRTQQEDSAVYLCASSTGGGNTQYFGPGTRLTVL.

The chain joins TRBV7-9 to TRBJ1-2, with TRBD1 identical over 7 bases. V lost 5 bases to trimming and J lost 6 bases; unmatched junction nucleotides: 3. The CDR3 covers 12 residues. Germline V gives CDR1 SEHNR, CDR2 FQNEAQ (reference sequence). The CDR3 protein is CASSPQGDGYTF. CDR3 DNA sequence: TGTGCCAGCAGCCCCCAGGGGGATGGCTACACCTTC.

J is TRBJ2-7 and V is TRBV15, with 7 positions matching TRBD2. The ends lost 0 bases at V and 6 bases at J; junction bases unmatched: 8. Germline V lookup: CDR1 LNHNV, CDR2 YYDKDF (reference sequence). The CDR3 is made up of 15 amino acids. The CDR3 DNA reads TGTGCCACCAGCAGAGAACCAGGACTAGACTTCGAGCAGTACTTC. Its protein is CATSREPGLDFEQYF. The entire variable domain, with the rest obtained from reference TRBV15 and TRBJ2-7, is as follows: DAMVIQNPRYQVTQFGKPVTLSCSQTLNHNVMYWYQQKSSQAPKLLFHYYDKDFNNEADTPDNFQSRRPNTSFCFLDIRSPGLGDTAMYLCATSREPGLDFEQYFGPGTRLTVT.

The J gene is TRBJ1-2, the V gene TRBV30, with D possibly being TRBD1 (5 bases). The germline gives CDR1 GTSNPN, CDR2 SVGIG (reference sequence). This CDR3 has 14 residues. Trimming took off 3 bases at V and 4 bases at J, with 15 bases between the two ends. In nucleotides, the CDR3 is TGTGCCTGGAGACCTTACGAACAGGTCTATGGCTACACCTTC. Amino acid sequence: CAWRPYEQVYGYTF.